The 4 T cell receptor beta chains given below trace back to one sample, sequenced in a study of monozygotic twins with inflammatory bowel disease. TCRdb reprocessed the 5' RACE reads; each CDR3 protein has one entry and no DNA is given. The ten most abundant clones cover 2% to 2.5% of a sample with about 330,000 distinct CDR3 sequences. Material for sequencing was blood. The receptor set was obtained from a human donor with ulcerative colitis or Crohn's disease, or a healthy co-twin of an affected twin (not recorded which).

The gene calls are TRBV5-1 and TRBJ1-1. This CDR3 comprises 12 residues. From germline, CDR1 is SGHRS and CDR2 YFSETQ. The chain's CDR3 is CASSVDREVAFF.

This chain's CDR3 is CASSQDYQGGGNYGYTF. The rearrangement links TRBV4-2 to TRBJ1-2; TCRdb's D gene call, TRBD1, goes unchecked for lack of DNA. There are 17 residues in the CDR3. CDR1 LGHNA and CDR2 YNFKEQ come from the germline V gene.

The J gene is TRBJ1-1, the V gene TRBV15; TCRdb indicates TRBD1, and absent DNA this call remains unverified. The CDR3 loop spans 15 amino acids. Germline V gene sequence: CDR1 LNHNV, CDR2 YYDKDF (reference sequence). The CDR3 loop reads CATRGALLVNAEAFF.

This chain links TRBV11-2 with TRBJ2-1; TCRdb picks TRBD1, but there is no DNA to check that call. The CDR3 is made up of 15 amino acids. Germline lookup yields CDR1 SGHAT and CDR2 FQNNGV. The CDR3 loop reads CASSLDPGGWGEQFF.